What follows are 9 T cell receptor beta chains derived from one specimen sequenced in a study of blood T cell repertoires in COVID-19. Clones were sequenced by immunoSEQ multiplex PCR, and TCRdb holds only the in-frame ones, with some missing. The sample contains 400,000 to 450,000 clones, 70% to 90% of which appear only once. The sequenced material came from peripheral blood. The receptors shown here come from a woman aged 40 to 55 with COVID-19, enrolled during active disease.

Here the CDR3 DNA reads TGCGCCAGCAGTCGTGGGAACGGGGCGGGGACTGAAGCTTTCTTT. Translated: CASSRGNGAGTEAFF. The V gene is TRBV4-3, the J gene TRBJ1-1; perhaps TRBD1 as D (5 bases). There are 15 residues in the CDR3. V was trimmed by 6 bases and J by 5 bases, leaving 19 bases between them. Germline lookup yields CDR1 LGHNA and CDR2 YSLEER.

This chain uses TRBV15 with TRBJ2-2; D unresolved. Between the trimmed V and J ends, which lost 2 bases and 0 bases, there was a span of 10 bases. The CDR3 is 16 amino acids. Germline V lookup: CDR1 LNHNV, CDR2 YYDKDF (reference sequence). This CDR3 reads CATSRFPTANTGELFF. The CDR3 nucleotides read TGTGCCACCAGCAGATTCCCCACAGCGAACACCGGGGAGCTGTTTTTT.

The rearrangement links TRBV9 to TRBJ1-1, with 9 nucleotides matching TRBD1. V shed 4 bases and J 5 bases; nucleotides not matched to a gene: 9. The CDR3 has 15 residues. Per the germline V gene, CDR1 is SGDLS and CDR2 is YYNGEE. DNA of the CDR3: TGTGCCAGCAGCTTAATGACAGGGGGGGTGACTGAAGCTTTCTTT. Amino acid sequence: CASSLMTGGVTEAFF.

This chain uses TRBV7-2 with TRBJ2-3, with TRBD1 identical over 7 bases. This CDR3 is 15 amino acids long. CDR1 and CDR2 from the germline V gene are SGHTA and FQGNSA. V dropped 0 bases and J dropped 3; count of bases not matched to a gene: 3. This chain's CDR3 is CASSLAPRGTDTQYF. The CDR3 DNA reads as TGTGCCAGCAGCTTAGCGCCCAGGGGGACAGATACGCAGTATTTT.

This clone came up once. This sequence joins TRBV6-1 and TRBJ1-5, with unresolved D. The CDR3 is made up of 16 amino acids. Trimming stripped 4 bases from V and 2 bases from J, with 15 bases between. Germline-derived CDR1 and CDR2 are MNHNS and SASEGT. CDR3 residues: CASSVPSFTGNQPQHF. The CDR3 DNA is TGTGCCAGCAGTGTTCCGTCATTCACTGGCAATCAGCCCCAGCATTTT.

This clone was counted between two and nine times. J is TRBJ1-1 and V is TRBV5-1; no definite D call. Per germline, CDR1 SGHRS and CDR2 YFSETQ. This CDR3 comprises 13 residues. V was clipped by 1 base and J by 4 bases, with 8 bases between them. The CDR3 protein is CASSLFGSTEAFF. The CDR3 nucleotides read TGCGCCAGCAGCTTGTTCGGGTCCACTGAAGCTTTCTTT.

This chain uses TRBV27 with TRBJ1-6; D might be TRBD1 (6 bases). The germline V and J ends were trimmed by 4 bases and 1 base, with 8 bases remaining between them. CDR1 is MNHEY, CDR2 SMNVEV, per germline (reference sequence). This CDR3 has 15 residues. The CDR3 DNA reads TGTGCCAGCAGTTCCCAGGGGTCCTATAATTCACCCCTCCACTTT. This translates into CASSSQGSYNSPLHF.

This clone was counted at least ten times. The chain joins TRBV7-3 to TRBJ1-5; D unresolved. CDR3 length equals 13 residues. The germline gives CDR1 SGHTA, CDR2 FQGTGA. V was clipped by 1 base and J by 3 bases, with 4 bases between them. This chain's CDR3 is CASSLRANQPQHF. CDR3 DNA: TGTGCCAGCAGCTTAAGGGCCAATCAGCCCCAGCATTTT.

The V and J genes are TRBV18 and TRBJ2-2; TRBD2 aligns across 10 bases. V lost 1 base to trimming and J lost 3 bases; unmatched junction nucleotides: 8. Germline V gene sequence: CDR1 KGHSH, CDR2 LQKENI. The CDR3 extends over 18 amino acids. CDR3 nucleotides: TGTGCCAGCTCACCACGTCCTCTAGCGGGGGCCGACACCGGGGAGCTGTTTTTT. Translation: CASSPRPLAGADTGELFF.